The TCR beta chain under discussion was sequenced for a study of shared clonotypes between healthy human individuals. The naive CD8 fraction comprised CD45RO-negative cells positively selected for CCR7 and excluded terminally differentiated effector memory CD45RA+ cells. This CDR3 contains 15 residues. In germline, CDR1 is MNHEY, CDR2 SMNVEV (reference sequence). Trimming removed 4 bases from V and 4 bases from J, with 14 bases in between. The data were produced by immunoSEQ multiplex PCR, yet TCRdb's version contains in-frame clones alone and is incomplete. The repertoire includes around 2,000,000 clones, approximately 94% of them detected once, and under 2% sits in the top ten.

J is TRBJ1-5 and V is TRBV27, with a weak D call TRBD1 (5 bases). The specimen sequenced was naive CD8+ T cells from PBMCs. The TCR was taken from a man aged 18 to 30 in good health. Some clones in this sample may be carry-over from other donors' samples. The CDR3 loop reads CASSSLSEGNQPQHF. The CDR3 bases are TGTGCCAGCAGTTCCCTCTCCGAGGGGAATCAGCCCCAGCATTTT.